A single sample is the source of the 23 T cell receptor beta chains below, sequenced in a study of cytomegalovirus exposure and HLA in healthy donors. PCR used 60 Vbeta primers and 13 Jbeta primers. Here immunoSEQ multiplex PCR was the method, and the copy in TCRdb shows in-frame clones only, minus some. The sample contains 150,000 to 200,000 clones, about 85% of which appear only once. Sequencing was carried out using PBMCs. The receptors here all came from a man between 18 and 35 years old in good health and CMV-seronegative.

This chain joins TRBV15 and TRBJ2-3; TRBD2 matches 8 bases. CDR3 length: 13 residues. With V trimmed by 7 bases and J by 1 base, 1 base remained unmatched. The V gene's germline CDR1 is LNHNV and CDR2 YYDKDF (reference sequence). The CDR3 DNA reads TGTGCCACCAAGACTAGCGGCACAGATACGCAGTATTTT. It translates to CATKTSGTDTQYF. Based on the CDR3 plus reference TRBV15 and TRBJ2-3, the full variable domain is DAMVIQNPRYQVTQFGKPVTLSCSQTLNHNVMYWYQQKSSQAPKLLFHYYDKDFNNEADTPDNFQSRRPNTSFCFLDIRSPGLGDTAMYLCATKTSGTDTQYFGPGTRLTVL.

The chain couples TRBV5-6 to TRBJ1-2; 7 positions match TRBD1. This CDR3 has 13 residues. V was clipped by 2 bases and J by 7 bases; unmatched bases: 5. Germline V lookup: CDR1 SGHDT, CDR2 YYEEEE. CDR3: CASSFTGAPGYTF. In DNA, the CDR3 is TGTGCCAGCAGCTTCACAGGGGCCCCTGGCTACACCTTC.

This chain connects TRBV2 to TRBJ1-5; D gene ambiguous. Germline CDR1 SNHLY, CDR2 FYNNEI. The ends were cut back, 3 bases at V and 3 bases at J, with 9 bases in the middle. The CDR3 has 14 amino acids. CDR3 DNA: TGTGCCAGCAGTGAGGGGAGGGACAATCAGCCCCAGCATTTT. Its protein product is CASSEGRDNQPQHF.

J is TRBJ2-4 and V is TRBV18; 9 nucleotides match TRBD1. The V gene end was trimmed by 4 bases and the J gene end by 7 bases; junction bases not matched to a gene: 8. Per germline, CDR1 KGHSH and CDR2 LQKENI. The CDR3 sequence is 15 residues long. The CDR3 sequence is CASSQTGTGINIQYF. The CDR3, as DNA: TGTGCCAGCTCACAAACCGGGACAGGGATCAACATTCAGTACTTC.

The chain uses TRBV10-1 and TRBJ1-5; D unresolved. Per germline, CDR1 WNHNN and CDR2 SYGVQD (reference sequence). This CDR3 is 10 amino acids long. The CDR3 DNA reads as TGCGCGGCGCGGTGGCAGCCCCAGCATTTT. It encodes CAARWQPQHF.

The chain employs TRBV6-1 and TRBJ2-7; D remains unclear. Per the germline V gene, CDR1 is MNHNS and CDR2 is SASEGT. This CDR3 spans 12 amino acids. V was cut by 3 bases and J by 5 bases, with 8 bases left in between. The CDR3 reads CASSDVPHEQYF. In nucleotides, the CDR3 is TGTGCCAGCAGTGACGTTCCCCACGAGCAGTACTTC.

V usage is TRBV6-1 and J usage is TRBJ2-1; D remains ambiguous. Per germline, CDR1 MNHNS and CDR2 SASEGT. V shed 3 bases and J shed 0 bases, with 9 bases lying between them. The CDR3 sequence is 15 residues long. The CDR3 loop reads CASSEETSSYNEQFF. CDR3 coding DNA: TGTGCCAGCAGTGAGGAGACGAGCTCCTACAATGAGCAGTTCTTC.

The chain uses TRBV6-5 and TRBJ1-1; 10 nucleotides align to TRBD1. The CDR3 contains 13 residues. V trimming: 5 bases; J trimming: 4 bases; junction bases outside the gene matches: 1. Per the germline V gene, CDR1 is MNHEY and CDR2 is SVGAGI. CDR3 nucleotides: TGTGCCAGCAGTGGGGACAGGGGCACTGAAGCTTTCTTT. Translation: CASSGDRGTEAFF.

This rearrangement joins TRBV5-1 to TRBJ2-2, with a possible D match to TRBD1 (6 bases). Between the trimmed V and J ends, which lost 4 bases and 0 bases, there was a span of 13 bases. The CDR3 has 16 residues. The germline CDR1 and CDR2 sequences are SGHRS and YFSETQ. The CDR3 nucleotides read TGCGCCAGCAGCCTGTCCGGGACATCGAACACCGGGGAGCTGTTTTTT. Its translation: CASSLSGTSNTGELFF.

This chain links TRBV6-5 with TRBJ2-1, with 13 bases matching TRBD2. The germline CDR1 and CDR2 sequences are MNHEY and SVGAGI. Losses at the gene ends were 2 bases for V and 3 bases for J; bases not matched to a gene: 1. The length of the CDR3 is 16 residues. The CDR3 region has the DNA TGTGCCAGCAGTTACAGGACTAGCGGGGGCTACAATGAGCAGTTCTTC. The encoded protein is CASSYRTSGGYNEQFF.

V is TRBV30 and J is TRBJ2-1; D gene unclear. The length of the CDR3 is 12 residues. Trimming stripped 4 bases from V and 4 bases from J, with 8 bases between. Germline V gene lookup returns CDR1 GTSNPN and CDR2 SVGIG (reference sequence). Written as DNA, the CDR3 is TGTGCCTGGATCCGTAGTTACAATGAGCAGTTCTTC. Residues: CAWIRSYNEQFF.

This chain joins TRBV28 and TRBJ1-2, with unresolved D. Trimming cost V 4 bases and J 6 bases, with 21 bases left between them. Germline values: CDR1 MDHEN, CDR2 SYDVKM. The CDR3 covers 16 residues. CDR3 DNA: TGTGCCAGCAGTTCCCCTACCCGGGGTCGAATGGATGGCTACACCTTC. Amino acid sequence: CASSSPTRGRMDGYTF.

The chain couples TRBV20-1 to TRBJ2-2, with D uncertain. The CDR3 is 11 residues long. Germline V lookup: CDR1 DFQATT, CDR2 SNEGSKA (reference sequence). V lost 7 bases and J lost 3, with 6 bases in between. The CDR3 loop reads CSDPDTGELFF. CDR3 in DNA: TGCAGTGATCCCGACACCGGGGAGCTGTTTTTT.

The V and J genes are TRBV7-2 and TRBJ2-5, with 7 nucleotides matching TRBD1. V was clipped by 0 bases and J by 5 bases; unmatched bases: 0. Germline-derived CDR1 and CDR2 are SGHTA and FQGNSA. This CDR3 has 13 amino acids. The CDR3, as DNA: TGTGCCAGCAGCTTAGCACAGGGGGAGACCCAGTACTTC. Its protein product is CASSLAQGETQYF.

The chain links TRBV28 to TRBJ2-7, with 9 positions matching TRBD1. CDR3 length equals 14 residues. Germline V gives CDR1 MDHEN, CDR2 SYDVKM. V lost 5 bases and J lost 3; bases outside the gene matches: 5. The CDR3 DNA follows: TGTGCCAGCAGTCCTCTGACAGGGGGCTACGAGCAGTACTTC. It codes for CASSPLTGGYEQYF.

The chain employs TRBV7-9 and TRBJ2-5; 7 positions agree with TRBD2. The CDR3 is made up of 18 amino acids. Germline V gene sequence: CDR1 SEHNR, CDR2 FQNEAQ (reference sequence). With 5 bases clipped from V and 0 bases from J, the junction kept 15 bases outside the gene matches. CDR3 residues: CASSPPRGSGQYQETQYF. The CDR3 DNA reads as TGTGCCAGCAGCCCCCCCCGGGGTAGCGGGCAGTACCAAGAGACCCAGTACTTC.

The DNA of the CDR3 is TGCAGCGGTACTACTAACAGGGGCACTGAAGCTTTCTTT. This sequence encodes CSGTTNRGTEAFF. The chain couples TRBV29-1 to TRBJ1-1, with TRBD1 matching over 7 bases. The CDR3 is made up of 13 amino acids. Unmatched junction bases numbered 9, after V lost 7 bases and J lost 4 bases. CDR1 and CDR2 from the germline V gene are SQVTM and ANQGSEA. Full variable domain (missing parts from reference TRBV29-1 and TRBJ1-1): SAVISQKPSRDICQRGTSLTIQCQVDSQVTMMFWYRQQPGQSLTLIATANQGSEATYESGFVIDKFPISRPNLTFSTLTVSNMSPEDSSIYLCSGTTNRGTEAFFGQGTRLTVV.

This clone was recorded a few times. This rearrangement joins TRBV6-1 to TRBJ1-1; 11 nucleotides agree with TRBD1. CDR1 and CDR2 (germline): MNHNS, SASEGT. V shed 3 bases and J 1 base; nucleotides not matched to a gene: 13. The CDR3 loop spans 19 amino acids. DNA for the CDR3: TGTGCCAGCAGTGAGTTGAGAGGACAGGGGGCTGGGGAGAACACTGAAGCTTTCTTT. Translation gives CASSELRGQGAGENTEAFF.

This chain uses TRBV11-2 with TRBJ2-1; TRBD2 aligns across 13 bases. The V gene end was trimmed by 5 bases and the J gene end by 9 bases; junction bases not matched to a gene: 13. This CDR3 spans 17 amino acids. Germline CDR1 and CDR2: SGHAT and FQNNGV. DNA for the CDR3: TGTGCCAGCAGCCTATGGACTAGCGGGAGCAACTCGGGTGAGCAGTTCTTC. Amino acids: CASSLWTSGSNSGEQFF.

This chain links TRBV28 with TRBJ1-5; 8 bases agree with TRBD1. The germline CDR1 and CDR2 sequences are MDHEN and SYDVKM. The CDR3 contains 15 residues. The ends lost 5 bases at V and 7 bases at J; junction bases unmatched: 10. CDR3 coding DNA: TGTGCCAGCAGTCCTGGACAGGGAATCGGCCAGCCCCAGCATTTT. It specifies CASSPGQGIGQPQHF.

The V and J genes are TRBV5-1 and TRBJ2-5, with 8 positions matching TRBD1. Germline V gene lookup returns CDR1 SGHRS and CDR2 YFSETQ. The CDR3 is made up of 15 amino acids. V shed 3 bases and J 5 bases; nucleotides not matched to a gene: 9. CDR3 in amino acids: CASSSLRGDRETQYF. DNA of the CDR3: TGCGCCAGCAGCTCGCTCAGGGGGGACAGGGAGACCCAGTACTTC.

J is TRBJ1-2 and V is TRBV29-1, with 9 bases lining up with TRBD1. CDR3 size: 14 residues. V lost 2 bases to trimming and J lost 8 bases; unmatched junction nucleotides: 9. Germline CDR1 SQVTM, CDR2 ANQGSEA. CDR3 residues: CSVEPTGQGGGYTF. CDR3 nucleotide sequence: TGCAGCGTTGAACCCACGGGACAGGGAGGCGGCTACACCTTC.

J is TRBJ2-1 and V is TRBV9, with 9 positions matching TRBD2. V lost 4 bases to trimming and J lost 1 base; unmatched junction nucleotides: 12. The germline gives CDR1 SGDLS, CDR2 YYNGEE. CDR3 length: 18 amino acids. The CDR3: CASSPLKREVTSYNEQFF. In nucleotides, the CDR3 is TGTGCCAGCAGCCCATTGAAGCGGGAGGTCACATCCTACAATGAGCAGTTCTTC.